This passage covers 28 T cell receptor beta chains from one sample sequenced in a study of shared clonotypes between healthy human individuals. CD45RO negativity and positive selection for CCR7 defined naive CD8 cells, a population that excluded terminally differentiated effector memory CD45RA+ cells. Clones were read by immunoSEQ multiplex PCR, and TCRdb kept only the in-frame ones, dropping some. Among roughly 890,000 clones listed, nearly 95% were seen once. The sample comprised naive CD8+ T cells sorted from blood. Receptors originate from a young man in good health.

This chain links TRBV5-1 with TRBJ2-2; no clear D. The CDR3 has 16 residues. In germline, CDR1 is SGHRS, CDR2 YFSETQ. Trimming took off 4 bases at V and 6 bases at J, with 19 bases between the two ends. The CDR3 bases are TGCGCCAGCAGCCCCCTCCTTAGCAGCAGCCCCGGGGAGCTGTTTTTT. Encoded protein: CASSPLLSSSPGELFF.

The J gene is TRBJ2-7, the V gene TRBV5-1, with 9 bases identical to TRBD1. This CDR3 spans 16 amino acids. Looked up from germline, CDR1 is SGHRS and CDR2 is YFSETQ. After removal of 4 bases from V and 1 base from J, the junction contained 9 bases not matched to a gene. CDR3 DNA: TGCGCCAGCAGCAATGCTTACAGGGGGCTGTCCTACGAGCAGTACTTC. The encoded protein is CASSNAYRGLSYEQYF.

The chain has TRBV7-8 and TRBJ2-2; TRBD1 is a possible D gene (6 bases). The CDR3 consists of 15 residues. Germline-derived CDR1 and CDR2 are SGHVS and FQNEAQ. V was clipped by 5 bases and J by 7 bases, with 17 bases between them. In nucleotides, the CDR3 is TGTGCCAGCAGCCAGGGGATTTTAGGTCTCGGGGAGCTGTTTTTT. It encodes CASSQGILGLGELFF.

The CDR3 nucleotides are TGCGCCAGCAGCCAAGTGAGCGGGAGTGGGAATGAGCAGTTCTTC. This sequence encodes CASSQVSGSGNEQFF. The chain joins TRBV4-3 to TRBJ2-1, with TRBD2 matching over 8 bases. Germline V gene lookup returns CDR1 LGHNA and CDR2 YSLEER. V shed 1 base, J shed 7 bases, and the junction held 6 bases outside the gene matches. This CDR3 is 15 amino acids long.

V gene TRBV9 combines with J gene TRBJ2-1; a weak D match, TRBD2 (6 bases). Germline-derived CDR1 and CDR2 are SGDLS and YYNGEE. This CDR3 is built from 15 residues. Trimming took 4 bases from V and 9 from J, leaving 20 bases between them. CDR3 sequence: CASSPSASVSAEQFF. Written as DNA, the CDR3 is TGTGCCAGCAGCCCTTCGGCTAGCGTCTCCGCTGAGCAGTTCTTC.

The CDR3 reads CASQQWREALYSEQFF. The DNA of the CDR3 is TGTGCCAGCCAACAATGGCGGGAGGCCCTATATTCTGAGCAGTTCTTC. The chain employs TRBV2 and TRBJ2-1; 8 bases map to TRBD2. The J segment lost 9 bases and the V segment lost 8 bases, leaving 18 bases of the junction unmatched. From germline, CDR1 is SNHLY and CDR2 FYNNEI. CDR3 length equals 16 residues.

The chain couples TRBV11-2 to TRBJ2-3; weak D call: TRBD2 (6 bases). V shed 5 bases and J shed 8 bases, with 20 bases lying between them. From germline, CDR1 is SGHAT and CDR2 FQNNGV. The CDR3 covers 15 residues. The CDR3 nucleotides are TGTGCCAGCAGCCCAACGGGACTCCCATCCGGTACGCAGTATTTT. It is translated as CASSPTGLPSGTQYF.

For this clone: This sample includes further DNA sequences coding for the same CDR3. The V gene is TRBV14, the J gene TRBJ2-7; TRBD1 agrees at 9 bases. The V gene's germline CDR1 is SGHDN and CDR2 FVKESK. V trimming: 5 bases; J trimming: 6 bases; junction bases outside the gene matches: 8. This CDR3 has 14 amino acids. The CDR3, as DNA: TGTGCCAGCAGCTCGGGGACAGGGATAAGCGAGCAGTACTTC. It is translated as CASSSGTGISEQYF.

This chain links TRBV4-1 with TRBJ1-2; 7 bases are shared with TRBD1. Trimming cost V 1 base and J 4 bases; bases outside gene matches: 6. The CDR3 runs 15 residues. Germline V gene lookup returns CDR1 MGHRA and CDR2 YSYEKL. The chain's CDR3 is CASSQGDSQTYGYTF. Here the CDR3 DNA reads TGCGCCAGCAGCCAAGGGGACAGTCAGACCTATGGCTACACCTTC.

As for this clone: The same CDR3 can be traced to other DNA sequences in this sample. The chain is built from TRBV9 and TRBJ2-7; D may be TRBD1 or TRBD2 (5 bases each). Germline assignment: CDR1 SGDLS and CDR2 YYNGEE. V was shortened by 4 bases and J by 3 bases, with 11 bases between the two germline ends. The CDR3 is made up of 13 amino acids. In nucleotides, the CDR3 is TGTGCCAGCAGCTCCGGGACCAGCTACGAGCAGTACTTC. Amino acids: CASSSGTSYEQYF.

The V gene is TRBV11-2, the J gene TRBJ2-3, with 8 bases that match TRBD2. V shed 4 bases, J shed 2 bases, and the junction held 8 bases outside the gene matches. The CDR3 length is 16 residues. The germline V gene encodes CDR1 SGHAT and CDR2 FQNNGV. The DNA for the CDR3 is TGTGCCAGCAGCTCTAGACTAGCGAATGTCACAGATACGCAGTATTTT. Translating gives CASSSRLANVTDTQYF.

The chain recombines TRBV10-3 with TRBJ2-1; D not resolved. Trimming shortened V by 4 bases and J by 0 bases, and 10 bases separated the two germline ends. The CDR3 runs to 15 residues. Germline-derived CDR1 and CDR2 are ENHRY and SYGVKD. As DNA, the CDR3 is TGTGCCATCAGTGGCAGTTCTAGCTCCTACAATGAGCAGTTCTTC. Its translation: CAISGSSSSYNEQFF.

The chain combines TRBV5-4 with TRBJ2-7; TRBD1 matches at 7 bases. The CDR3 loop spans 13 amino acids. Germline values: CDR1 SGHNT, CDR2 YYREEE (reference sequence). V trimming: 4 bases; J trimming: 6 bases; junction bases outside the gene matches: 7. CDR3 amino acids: CASSVQGKGEQYF. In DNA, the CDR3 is TGTGCCAGCAGCGTACAGGGGAAGGGCGAGCAGTACTTC.

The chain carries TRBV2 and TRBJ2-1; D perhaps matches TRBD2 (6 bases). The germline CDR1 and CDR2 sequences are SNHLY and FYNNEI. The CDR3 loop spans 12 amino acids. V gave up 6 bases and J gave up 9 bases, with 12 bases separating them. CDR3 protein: CASRTSKAEQFF. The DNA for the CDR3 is TGTGCCAGCAGGACTAGTAAGGCTGAGCAGTTCTTC.

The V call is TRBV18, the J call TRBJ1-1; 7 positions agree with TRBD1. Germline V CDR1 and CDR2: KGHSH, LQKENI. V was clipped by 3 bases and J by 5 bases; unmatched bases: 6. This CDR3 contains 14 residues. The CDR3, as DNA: TGTGCCAGCTCACCGGAGGGGGCTGGGACTGAAGCTTTCTTT. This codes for CASSPEGAGTEAFF.

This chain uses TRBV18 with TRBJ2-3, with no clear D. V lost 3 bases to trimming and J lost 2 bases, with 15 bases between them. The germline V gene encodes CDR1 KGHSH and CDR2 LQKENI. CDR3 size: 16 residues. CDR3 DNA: TGTGCCAGCTCACCGGGGATAGCAGCTAACACAGATACGCAGTATTTT. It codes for CASSPGIAANTDTQYF.

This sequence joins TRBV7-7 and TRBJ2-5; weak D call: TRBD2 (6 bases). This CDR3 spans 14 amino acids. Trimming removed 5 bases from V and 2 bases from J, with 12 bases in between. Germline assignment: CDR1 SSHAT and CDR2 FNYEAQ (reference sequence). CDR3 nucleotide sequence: TGTGCCAGCAGCCAACATCGGGGGCAAGAGACCCAGTACTTC. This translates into CASSQHRGQETQYF.

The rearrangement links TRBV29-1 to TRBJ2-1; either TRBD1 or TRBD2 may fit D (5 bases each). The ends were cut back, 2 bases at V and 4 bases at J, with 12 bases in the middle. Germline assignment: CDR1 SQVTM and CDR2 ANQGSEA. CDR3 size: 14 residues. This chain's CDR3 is CSVEMGTRYNEQFF. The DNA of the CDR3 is TGCAGCGTTGAAATGGGGACGCGGTACAATGAGCAGTTCTTC.

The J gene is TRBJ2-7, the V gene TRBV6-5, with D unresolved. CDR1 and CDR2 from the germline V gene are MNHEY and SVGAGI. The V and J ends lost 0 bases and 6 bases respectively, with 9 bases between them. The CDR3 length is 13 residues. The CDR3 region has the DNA TGTGCCAGCAGTTACTCCGGTAGCCGCGAGCAGTACTTC. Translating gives CASSYSGSREQYF.

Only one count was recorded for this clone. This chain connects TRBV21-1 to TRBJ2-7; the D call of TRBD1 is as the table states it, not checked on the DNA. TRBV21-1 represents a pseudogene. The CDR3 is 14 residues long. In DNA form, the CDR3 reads TGTGCCAGCAGCACAGCAGTCCGACACTACGAGCAGTACTTC. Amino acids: CASSTAVRHYEQYF.

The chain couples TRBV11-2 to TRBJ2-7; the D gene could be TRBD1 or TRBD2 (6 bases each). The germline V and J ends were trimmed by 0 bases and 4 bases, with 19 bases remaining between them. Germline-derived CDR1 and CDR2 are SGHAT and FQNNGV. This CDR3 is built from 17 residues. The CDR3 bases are TGTGCCAGCAGCTTAGATCGGAGGGGACACAACATTTACGAGCAGTACTTC. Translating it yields CASSLDRRGHNIYEQYF. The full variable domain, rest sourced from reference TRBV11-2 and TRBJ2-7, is EAGVAQSPRYKIIEKRQSVAFWCNPISGHATLYWYQQILGQGPKLLIQFQNNGVVDDSQLPKDRFSAERLKGVDSTLKIQPAKLEDSAVYLCASSLDRRGHNIYEQYFGPGTRLTVT.

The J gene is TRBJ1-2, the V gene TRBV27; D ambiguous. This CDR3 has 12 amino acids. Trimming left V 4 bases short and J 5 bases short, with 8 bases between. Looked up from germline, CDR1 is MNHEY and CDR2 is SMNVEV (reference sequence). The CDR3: CASSSKGYGYTF. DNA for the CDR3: TGTGCCAGCAGTTCAAAGGGTTATGGCTACACCTTC.

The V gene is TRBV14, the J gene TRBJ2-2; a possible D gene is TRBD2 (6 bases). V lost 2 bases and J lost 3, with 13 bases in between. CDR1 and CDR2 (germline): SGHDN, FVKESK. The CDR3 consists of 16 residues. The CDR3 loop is CASSQLAGSDTGELFF. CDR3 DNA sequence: TGTGCCAGCAGCCAACTTGCGGGGAGCGACACCGGGGAGCTGTTTTTT.

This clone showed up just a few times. The chain's CDR3 is CAWSTGFGETQYF. The CDR3 DNA reads as TGTGCCTGGAGTACAGGATTCGGAGAGACCCAGTACTTC. The chain is built from TRBV30 and TRBJ2-5, with a weak D call TRBD1 (5 bases). The CDR3 is 13 amino acids. V lost 2 bases and J 4 bases, leaving 11 bases between the germline ends. Germline CDR1 and CDR2: GTSNPN and SVGIG (reference sequence).

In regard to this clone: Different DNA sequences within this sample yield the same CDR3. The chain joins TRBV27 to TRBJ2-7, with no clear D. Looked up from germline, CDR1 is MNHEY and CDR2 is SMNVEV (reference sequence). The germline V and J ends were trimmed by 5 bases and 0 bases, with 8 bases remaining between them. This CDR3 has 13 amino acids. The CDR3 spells CASSPGLSYEQYF. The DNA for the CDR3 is TGTGCCAGCAGTCCCGGGCTCTCCTACGAGCAGTACTTC.

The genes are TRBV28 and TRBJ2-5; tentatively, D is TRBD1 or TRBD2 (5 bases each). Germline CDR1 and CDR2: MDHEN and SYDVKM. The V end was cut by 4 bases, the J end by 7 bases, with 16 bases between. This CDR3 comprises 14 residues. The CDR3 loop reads CASSYRTSGGTQYF. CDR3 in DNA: TGTGCCAGCAGTTATAGGACAAGCGGTGGGACCCAGTACTTC.

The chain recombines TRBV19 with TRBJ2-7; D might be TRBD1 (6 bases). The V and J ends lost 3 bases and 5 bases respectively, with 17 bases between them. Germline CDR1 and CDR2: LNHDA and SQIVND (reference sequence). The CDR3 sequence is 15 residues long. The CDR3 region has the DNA TGTGCCAGTAGTATCCTCCAGGGGAAGTCGGACGAGCAGTACTTC. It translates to CASSILQGKSDEQYF.

CDR3 region: CASSWAGSYIATEAFF. CDR3 DNA: TGTGCCAGCAGTTGGGCCGGGTCCTACATTGCCACTGAAGCTTTCTTT. This sequence joins TRBV6-5 and TRBJ1-1; D is unresolved. The V gene's germline CDR1 is MNHEY and CDR2 SVGAGI. The CDR3 has 16 amino acids. V was cut by 4 bases and J by 4 bases, with 19 bases left in between.